This T cell receptor (beta chain) is drawn from a study of shared clonotypes between healthy human individuals. Germline CDR1 reads SGHNT; CDR2 reads YYREEE (reference sequence). The V gene end was trimmed by 6 bases and the J gene end by 7 bases; junction bases not matched to a gene: 14. The CDR3 is made up of 15 amino acids. Only CD45RO-negative cells positively selected for CCR7 counted as naive CD8 cells, so terminally differentiated effector memory CD45RA+ cells were excluded. Generated by immunoSEQ multiplex PCR, the TCRdb table keeps only in-frame clones and is missing some. The profile covers around 2,000,000 clones, with around 96% appearing a single time and roughly 1.2% taken by the ten largest.

Sequences were obtained from naive CD8+ T cells sorted from blood. The receptor comes from a man aged 18 to 29 in good health. V and J are TRBV5-4 and TRBJ1-1, with 8 bases that match TRBD1. CDR3 bases: TGTGCCAGCAACAGGGGGGCGGGTAACCTCGATGAAGCTTTCTTT. Amino acid sequence: CASNRGAGNLDEAFF. The whole variable domain, remainder taken from reference TRBV5-4 and TRBJ1-1, is ETGVTQSPTHLIKTRGQQVTLRCSSQSGHNTVSWYQQALGQGPQFIFQYYREEENGRGNFPPRFSGLQFPNYSSELNVNALELDDSALYLCASNRGAGNLDEAFFGQGTRLTVV.